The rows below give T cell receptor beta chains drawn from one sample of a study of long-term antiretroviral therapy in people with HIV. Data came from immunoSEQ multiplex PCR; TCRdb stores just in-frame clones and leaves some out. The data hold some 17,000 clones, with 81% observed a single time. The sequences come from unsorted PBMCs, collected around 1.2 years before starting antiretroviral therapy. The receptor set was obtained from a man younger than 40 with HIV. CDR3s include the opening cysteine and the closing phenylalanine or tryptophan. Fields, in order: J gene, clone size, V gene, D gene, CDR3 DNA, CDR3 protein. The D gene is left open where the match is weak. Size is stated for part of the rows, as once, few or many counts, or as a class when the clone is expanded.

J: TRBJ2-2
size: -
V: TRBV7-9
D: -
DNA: TGTGCCAGCAGCCTAGACGGCACCGGGGAGCTGTTTTTT
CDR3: CASSLDGTGELFF

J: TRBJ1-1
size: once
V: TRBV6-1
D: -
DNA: TGTGCCAGCAGTACCCATGGCCCTTGGAGCACTGAAGCTTTCTTT
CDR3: CASSTHGPWSTEAFF

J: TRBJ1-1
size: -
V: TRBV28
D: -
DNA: TGTGCCAGCAGTTTATCGCCGGTGGAAGCTTTCTTT
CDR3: CASSLSPVEAFF

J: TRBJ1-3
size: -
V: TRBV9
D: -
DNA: TGTGCCAGCAGCGTAGAGGGGCCCGGAAACACCATATATTTT
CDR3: CASSVEGPGNTIYF

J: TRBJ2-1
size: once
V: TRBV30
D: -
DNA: TGTGCCTGGTCAGCCTCCTACAATGAGCAGTTCTTC
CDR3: CAWSASYNEQFF

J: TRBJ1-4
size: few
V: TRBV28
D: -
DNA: TGTGCCACCACAGGGAGGCATGAAAAACTGTTTTTT
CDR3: CATTGRHEKLFF

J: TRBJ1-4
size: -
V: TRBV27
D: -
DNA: TGTGCCAGCAGTTTAGCGAACCGGGGTGAAGTTGGACTGTTTTTT
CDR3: CASSLANRGEVGLFF

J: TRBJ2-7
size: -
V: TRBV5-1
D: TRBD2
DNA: TGCGCCAGCCCAACCCCGTGGGGGGGCTACGAGCAGTACTTC
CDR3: CASPTPWGGYEQYF

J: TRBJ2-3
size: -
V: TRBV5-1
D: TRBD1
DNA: TGCGCCAGCAGCACCGTACAGGGGGCCGGCACAGATACGCAGTATTTT
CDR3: CASSTVQGAGTDTQYF

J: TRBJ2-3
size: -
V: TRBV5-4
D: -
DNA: TGTGCCAGCAGCATATACAGGGCTCCTAGCACAGATACGCAGTATTTT
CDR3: CASSIYRAPSTDTQYF

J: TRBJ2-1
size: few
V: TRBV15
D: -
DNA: TGTGCCACCAGCAAGGGGGACAATGAGCAGTTCTTC
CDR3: CATSKGDNEQFF

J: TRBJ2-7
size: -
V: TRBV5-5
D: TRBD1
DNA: TGTGCCAGCAGCTTGGAGGGGGCTACCCCCTCCTACGAGCAGTACTTC
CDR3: CASSLEGATPSYEQYF

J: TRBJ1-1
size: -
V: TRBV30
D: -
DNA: TGTGCCCAACTAATTACAGTCTTGAACACTGAAGCTTTCTTT
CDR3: CAQLITVLNTEAFF

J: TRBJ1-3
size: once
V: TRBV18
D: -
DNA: TGTGCCAGCTCATCCGAGAGCTCTGGAAACACCATATATTTT
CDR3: CASSSESSGNTIYF

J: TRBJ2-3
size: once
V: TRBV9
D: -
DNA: TGTGCCAGCAGCGTGGGGGATTCCACAGATACGCAGTATTTT
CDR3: CASSVGDSTDTQYF

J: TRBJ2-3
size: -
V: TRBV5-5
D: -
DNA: TGTGCCAGCAGCCCCTTAAGAGATACGCAGTATTTT
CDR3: CASSPLRDTQYF

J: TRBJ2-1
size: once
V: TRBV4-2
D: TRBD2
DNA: TGTGCCAGCAGCCCCCTGACTAGCGGGGGGTACAATGAGCAGTTCTTC
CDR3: CASSPLTSGGYNEQFF

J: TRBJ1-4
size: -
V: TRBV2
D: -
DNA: TGTGCCAGCAGTCCCACACCAGGGTACACTAATGAAAAACTGTTTTTT
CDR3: CASSPTPGYTNEKLFF

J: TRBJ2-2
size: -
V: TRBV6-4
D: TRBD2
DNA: TGTGCCAGCAGTGACTCGCCTAGCGGGAGTCCCGGGGAGCTGTTTTTT
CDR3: CASSDSPSGSPGELFF

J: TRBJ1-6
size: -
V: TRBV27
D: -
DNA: TGTGCCAGCAGTGCGGACGGAATCTATAATTCACCCCTCCACTTT
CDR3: CASSADGIYNSPLHF

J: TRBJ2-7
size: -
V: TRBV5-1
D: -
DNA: TGCGCCAGCAGCTTGGCCGGGCATGGTGGCCCACCTTACGAGCAGTACTTC
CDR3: CASSLAGHGGPPYEQYF

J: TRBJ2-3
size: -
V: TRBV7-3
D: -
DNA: TGTGCCAGCAGCCCTATAAACACAGATACGCAGTATTTT
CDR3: CASSPINTDTQYF

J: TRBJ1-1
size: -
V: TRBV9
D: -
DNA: TGTGCCAGCACCTCCATGGAGGTAGGGGGAACTGAAGCTTTCTTT
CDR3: CASTSMEVGGTEAFF

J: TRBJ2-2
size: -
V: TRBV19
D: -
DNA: TGTGCCAGTAGAGGGGCCGGGGAGCTGTTTTTT
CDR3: CASRGAGELFF

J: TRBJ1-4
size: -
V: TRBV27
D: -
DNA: TGTGCCAGCAGTCCGCAATCTGGGGAGTATGAAAAACTGTTTTTT
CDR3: CASSPQSGEYEKLFF

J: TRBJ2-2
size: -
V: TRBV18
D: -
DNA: TGTGCCAGCTCTTCTCTGGACACAAACACCGGGGAGCTGTTTTTT
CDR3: CASSSLDTNTGELFF

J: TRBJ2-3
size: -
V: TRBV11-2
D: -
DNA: TGTGCCAGCAGCTTCCGCGGGGTGAGCACAGATACGCAGTATTTT
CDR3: CASSFRGVSTDTQYF

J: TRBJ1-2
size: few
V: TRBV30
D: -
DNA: TGTGCCTGGGAGAGGGATGGCTACACCTTC
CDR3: CAWERDGYTF

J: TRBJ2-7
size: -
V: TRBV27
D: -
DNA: TGTGCCAGCAGTTACTCAGGAAACCTCTACGAGCAGTACTTC
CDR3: CASSYSGNLYEQYF

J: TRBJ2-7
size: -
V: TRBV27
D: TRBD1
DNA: TGTGCCAGCAGTTTACGGGGACAGGGTGTGCAGTACTTC
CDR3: CASSLRGQGVQYF

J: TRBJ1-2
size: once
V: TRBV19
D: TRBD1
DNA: TGTGCCAGCAGGGGACAGGGAAACTTAAACTATGGCTACACCTTC
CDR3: CASRGQGNLNYGYTF

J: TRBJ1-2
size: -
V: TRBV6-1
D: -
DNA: TGTGCCAGCAGTGCAACAGGGAGATATGGCTACACCTTC
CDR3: CASSATGRYGYTF

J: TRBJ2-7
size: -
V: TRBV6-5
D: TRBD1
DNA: TGTGCCAGCAGTTCGGGGACAGGGCGAGGAGCTTACGAGCAGTACTTC
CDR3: CASSSGTGRGAYEQYF

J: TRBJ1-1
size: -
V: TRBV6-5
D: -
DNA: TGTGCCAGCAGTTACTTGGGAGCGGCTTTCTTT
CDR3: CASSYLGAAFF

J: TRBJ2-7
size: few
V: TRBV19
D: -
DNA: TGTGCCAGTAGTATAGCGAGCGGTAAGGGGAATTACTACGAGCAGTACTTC
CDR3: CASSIASGKGNYYEQYF

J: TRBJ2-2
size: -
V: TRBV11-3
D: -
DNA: TGTGCCAGCAGCTTATTGCCGGCCGGGGAGCTGTTTTTT
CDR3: CASSLLPAGELFF

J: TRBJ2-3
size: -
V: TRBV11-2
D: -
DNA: TGTGCCAGCAGCAACCACAGGGAAAGCGCAGATACGCAGTATTTT
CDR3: CASSNHRESADTQYF

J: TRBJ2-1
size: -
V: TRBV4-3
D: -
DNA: TGCGCCAGCAGCCAAGATAGTAGCTACAATGAGCAGTTCTTC
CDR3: CASSQDSSYNEQFF

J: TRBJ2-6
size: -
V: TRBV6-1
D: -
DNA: TGTGCCAGCAGTGAAGAGGGTGCTGGGGCCAACGTCCTGACTTTC
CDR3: CASSEEGAGANVLTF

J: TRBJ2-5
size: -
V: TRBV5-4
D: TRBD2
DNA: TGTGCCAGCAGCTGGGGGAGCGGGAATGGCGAGACCCAGTACTTC
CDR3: CASSWGSGNGETQYF

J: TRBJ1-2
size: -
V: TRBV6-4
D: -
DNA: TGTGCCAGCGTGGGGGGTAGCGAAAACTATGGCTACACCTTC
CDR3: CASVGGSENYGYTF

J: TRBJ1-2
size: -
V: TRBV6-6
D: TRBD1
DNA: TGTGCCAGCAGTTCCCAGGGGGCAGTTGGCTACACCTTC
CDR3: CASSSQGAVGYTF

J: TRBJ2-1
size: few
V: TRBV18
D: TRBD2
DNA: TGTGCCAGCTCACCAGAGTATGGACTAGCGGGAGTCGCCTACAATGAGCAGTTCTTC
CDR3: CASSPEYGLAGVAYNEQFF

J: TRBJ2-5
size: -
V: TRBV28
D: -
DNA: TGTGCCAGCAGTCCGGAGACAGGTCCCGAGACCCAGTACTTC
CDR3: CASSPETGPETQYF

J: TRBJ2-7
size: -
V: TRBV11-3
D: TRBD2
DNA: TGTGCCAGCAGCGCCGAATCCGGGAGGGCAAACGAGCAGTACTTC
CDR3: CASSAESGRANEQYF

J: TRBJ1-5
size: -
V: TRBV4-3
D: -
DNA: TGCGCCAGCAGCCAAGATGTCGACAGGTACAATCAGCCCCAGCATTTT
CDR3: CASSQDVDRYNQPQHF

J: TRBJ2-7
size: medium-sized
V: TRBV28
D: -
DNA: TGTGCCAGCAGTTTAGGGGGCCACAACTACGAGCAGTACTTC
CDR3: CASSLGGHNYEQYF

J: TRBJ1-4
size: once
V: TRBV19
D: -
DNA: TGTGCCAGTAGTAGAGGAAGACCCGTTGGAAATGAAAAACTGTTTTTT
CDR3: CASSRGRPVGNEKLFF

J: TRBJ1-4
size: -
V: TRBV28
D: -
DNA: TGTGCCAGCAGGGCGATTGGACACAGCCGGAATGAAAAACTGTTTTTT
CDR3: CASRAIGHSRNEKLFF